The next 21 T cell receptor beta chains were all read from a single sample in a study of Ad26.COV2.S vaccination and SARS-CoV-2 variants. Data came from immunoSEQ multiplex PCR; TCRdb stores just in-frame clones and leaves some out. The data hold fewer than 500,000 clones, with 75% to 95% observed a single time. Treatment meaning: about 20 received Ad26.COV2.S at low or high dose, single or two shots; about 5 received placebo; per-sample allocation not given. The study sampled participants on day 63 after the first vaccine or placebo injection. The sample here was peripheral blood, taken in a trial of Ad26.COV2.S vaccine versus placebo. These receptor sequences come from a person aged 18-65 years who received the Ad26.COV2.S COVID-19 vaccine or a placebo.

This clone was counted a few times. The J gene is TRBJ1-2, the V gene TRBV5-1; TRBD1 might be the D (5 bases). The germline V gene has CDR1 SGHRS and CDR2 YFSETQ. The CDR3 totals 13 residues. V shed 2 bases and J shed 6 bases, with 11 bases lying between them. The CDR3: CASSFGGTHGYTF. Here the CDR3 DNA reads TGCGCCAGCAGCTTTGGAGGGACTCATGGCTACACCTTC.

The chain uses TRBV3-1 (or the pseudogene TRBV3-2) and TRBJ2-1; TRBD2 matches at 7 bases. CDR3 length equals 14 residues. V gave up 9 bases and J gave up 2 bases; unmatched junction bases: 7. Germline-derived CDR1 and CDR2 are LGHDT and YNNKEL (reference sequence). The CDR3 DNA reads as TGTGCCAGTAAAAGAGCGGGGACCTACAATGAGCAGTTCTTC. It codes for CASKRAGTYNEQFF.

The chain employs TRBV27 and TRBJ1-5; the D is unclear. Germline assignment: CDR1 MNHEY and CDR2 SMNVEV (reference sequence). Trimming took 6 bases from V and 4 from J, leaving 7 bases between them. CDR3 size: 12 residues. The CDR3 spells CASRTRNQPQHF. DNA of the CDR3: TGTGCCAGCAGGACACGGAATCAGCCCCAGCATTTT.

In DNA form, the CDR3 reads TGTGCCAGCAGCTTAGGGGCAGGGTTAAAGACAGATACGCAGTATTTT. This sequence encodes CASSLGAGLKTDTQYF. The chain recombines TRBV11-2 with TRBJ2-3; tentatively, D is TRBD1 (5 bases). The CDR3 length is 16 residues. The germline V gene encodes CDR1 SGHAT and CDR2 FQNNGV. V gave up 1 base and J gave up 3 bases, with 14 bases separating them.

The genes are TRBV7-9 and TRBJ2-7, with 7 bases matching TRBD1. Germline V lookup: CDR1 SEHNR, CDR2 FQNEAQ (reference sequence). Trimming took 1 base from V and 2 from J; bases not matched to a gene: 5. The CDR3 consists of 15 residues. The CDR3 coding sequence is TGTGCCAGCAGCTTAGAAGGTCAGGGGGCCTACGAGCAGTACTTC. It yields the protein CASSLEGQGAYEQYF.

The rearrangement uses TRBV6-2 or TRBV6-3 and TRBJ1-2, with D perhaps TRBD1 (5 bases). V lost 5 bases and J lost 4, with 17 bases in between. This CDR3 is 15 amino acids long. The germline V gene encodes CDR1 MNHEY and CDR2 SVGEGT. In DNA, the CDR3 is TGTGCCAGCAGTCGCCCGGGCAGGGAGACCTATGGCTACACCTTC. Amino acid sequence: CASSRPGRETYGYTF.

The chain recombines TRBV5-1 with TRBJ1-2; D is possibly TRBD1 (5 bases). The germline V gene has CDR1 SGHRS and CDR2 YFSETQ. Trimming removed 4 bases at V and 6 bases at J, with 19 bases between. This CDR3 is built from 15 residues. CDR3 DNA sequence: TGCGCCAGCAGCCTACTCCCCGGGACCGGAGATGGCTACACCTTC. The encoded protein is CASSLLPGTGDGYTF.

This clone was observed a few times. The J gene is TRBJ2-2, the V gene TRBV5-1; possible D gene TRBD2, 5 bases. The CDR3 is 15 residues long. Germline loops: CDR1 SGHRS, CDR2 YFSETQ. Trimming stripped 0 bases from V and 4 bases from J, with 10 bases between. CDR3 DNA sequence: TGCGCCAGCAGCTTGGTAGGTGGACTCACCGGGGAGCTGTTTTTT. It encodes CASSLVGGLTGELFF.

This chain links TRBV3-1 (or the pseudogene TRBV3-2) with TRBJ2-2, with a tentative D call TRBD2 (6 bases). The germline gives CDR1 LGHDT, CDR2 YNNKEL (reference sequence). The CDR3 has 15 residues. V was shortened by 4 bases and J by 4 bases, with 13 bases between the two germline ends. The CDR3 protein is CASSPRDSFTGELFF. The CDR3, as DNA: TGTGCCAGCAGCCCCCGGGACTCCTTCACCGGGGAGCTGTTTTTT.

The genes are TRBV7-9 and TRBJ1-2; D call uncertain. CDR3 length equals 16 residues. From germline, CDR1 is SEHNR and CDR2 FQNEAQ (reference sequence). V gave up 4 bases and J gave up 2 bases, with 17 bases separating them. Here the CDR3 DNA reads TGTGCCAGCAGCTCCCCCCTAGGAACCTCGAACTATGGCTACACCTTC. Amino acids: CASSSPLGTSNYGYTF.

The chain has TRBV29-1 and TRBJ2-3; maybe TRBD1 (6 bases). Germline CDR1 reads SQVTM; CDR2 reads ANQGSEA. The length of the CDR3 is 14 residues. V was pared by 7 bases and J by 1 base, with 15 bases between. The CDR3 nucleotides are TGCAGCGCAACAGGGAGTACGGGCACAGATACGCAGTATTTT. Translating gives CSATGSTGTDTQYF.

The rearrangement joins TRBV28 to TRBJ1-4, with 9 bases fitting TRBD1. There are 18 residues in the CDR3. Germline CDR1 and CDR2: MDHEN and SYDVKM. V lost 5 bases, J lost 2 bases, and 12 bases stayed unmatched. CDR3 in DNA: TGTGCCAGCAGTAGGGACAGGGCCGGGGTTGGGACTAATGAAAAACTGTTTTTT. Translated: CASSRDRAGVGTNEKLFF.

This chain uses TRBV5-1 with TRBJ2-5, with TRBD2 matching over 7 bases. The CDR3 is made up of 15 amino acids. After removal of 1 base from V and 4 bases from J, the junction contained 7 bases not matched to a gene. Germline V gives CDR1 SGHRS, CDR2 YFSETQ. Here the CDR3 reads CASSLLVGRGETQYF. DNA for the CDR3: TGCGCCAGCAGCTTGTTGGTAGGGAGGGGAGAGACCCAGTACTTC. Based on the CDR3 plus reference TRBV5-1 and TRBJ2-5, the full variable domain is KAGVTQTPRYLIKTRGQQVTLSCSPISGHRSVSWYQQTPGQGLQFLFEYFSETQRNKGNFPGRFSGRQFSNSRSEMNVSTLELGDSALYLCASSLLVGRGETQYFGPGTRLLVL.

The chain combines TRBV29-1 with TRBJ2-7, with D possibly matching TRBD1 (6 bases). This CDR3 has 15 residues. V lost 4 bases and J 2 bases, leaving 18 bases between the germline ends. Germline CDR1 reads SQVTM; CDR2 reads ANQGSEA. CDR3 sequence reads: CSVVASDSNTYEQYF. CDR3 in DNA: TGCAGCGTTGTGGCCTCGGACAGTAATACCTACGAGCAGTACTTC.

The rearrangement joins TRBV6-2 or TRBV6-3 to TRBJ2-3; 10 positions agree with TRBD2. The length of the CDR3 is 18 residues. Germline V gene lookup returns CDR1 MNHEY and CDR2 SVGEGT. The J segment lost 0 bases and the V segment lost 4 bases, leaving 10 bases of the junction unmatched. The CDR3 nucleotides are TGTGCCAGCAGTTTTCGGGCTAGCGGGAGTCCTAGCACAGATACGCAGTATTTT. Translating gives CASSFRASGSPSTDTQYF.

The chain links TRBV13 to TRBJ1-5; D remains ambiguous. Trimming removed 4 bases at V and 9 bases at J, with 22 bases between. Germline V gene sequence: CDR1 PRHDT, CDR2 FYEKMQ (reference sequence). The CDR3 sequence is 16 residues long. CDR3 protein: CASSSRTDGEKGPQHF. The CDR3 DNA is TGTGCCAGCAGCTCACGTACGGACGGAGAAAAGGGGCCCCAGCATTTT. Looking up the rest from reference TRBV13 and TRBJ1-5 gives the full variable domain: AAGVIQSPRHLIKEKRETATLKCYPIPRHDTVYWYQQGPGQDPQFLISFYEKMQSDKGSIPDRFSAQQFSDYHSELNMSSLELGDSALYFCASSSRTDGEKGPQHFGDGTRLSIL.

This clone was recorded once. The CDR3 protein is CASSEYRGDQPQHF. CDR3 DNA sequence: TGTGCCAGTAGCGAGTACAGGGGGGATCAGCCCCAGCATTTT. The V call is TRBV19, the J call TRBJ1-5; TRBD1 agrees at 8 bases. V lost 6 bases to trimming and J lost 5 bases; unmatched junction nucleotides: 6. The CDR3 totals 14 residues. CDR1 LNHDA and CDR2 SQIVND come from the germline V gene (reference sequence).

The chain recombines TRBV10-3 with TRBJ1-1, with D possibly TRBD1 on 6 matching bases. Trimming pared 2 bases from V and 2 bases from J, leaving 9 bases between. Germline V CDR1 and CDR2: ENHRY, SYGVKD. The CDR3 consists of 14 residues. The CDR3 DNA follows: TGTGCCATCAGTGAGCAACAGGGTAACACTGAAGCTTTCTTT. Its translation: CAISEQQGNTEAFF.

The chain has TRBV9 and TRBJ1-6, with TRBD1 as a possible D gene (6 bases). Germline values: CDR1 SGDLS, CDR2 YYNGEE. V lost 3 bases and J lost 9, with 13 bases in between. The CDR3 sequence is 14 residues long. In DNA, the CDR3 is TGTGCCAGCAGCGCCACAGGGTCGAGTTCACCCCTCCACTTT. Translation gives CASSATGSSSPLHF.

The rearrangement links TRBV28 to TRBJ1-5, with D unclear. Trimming shortened V by 7 bases and J by 0 bases, and 7 bases separated the two germline ends. CDR3 length: 13 residues. CDR1 is MDHEN, CDR2 SYDVKM, per germline. CDR3 in amino acids: CASTLVSNQPQHF. CDR3 coding DNA: TGTGCCAGCACCTTGGTTAGCAATCAGCCCCAGCATTTT.

This clone was detected only once. The rearrangement links TRBV7-8 to TRBJ2-2, with 9 bases lining up with TRBD1. The V gene's germline CDR1 is SGHVS and CDR2 FQNEAQ. There are 16 residues in the CDR3. J gave up 4 bases and V 5 bases, and 8 bases lay outside the gene matches. CDR3 amino acids: CASSPKRTGVTGELFF. In DNA, the CDR3 is TGTGCCAGCAGCCCCAAGCGGACAGGGGTCACCGGGGAGCTGTTTTTT.